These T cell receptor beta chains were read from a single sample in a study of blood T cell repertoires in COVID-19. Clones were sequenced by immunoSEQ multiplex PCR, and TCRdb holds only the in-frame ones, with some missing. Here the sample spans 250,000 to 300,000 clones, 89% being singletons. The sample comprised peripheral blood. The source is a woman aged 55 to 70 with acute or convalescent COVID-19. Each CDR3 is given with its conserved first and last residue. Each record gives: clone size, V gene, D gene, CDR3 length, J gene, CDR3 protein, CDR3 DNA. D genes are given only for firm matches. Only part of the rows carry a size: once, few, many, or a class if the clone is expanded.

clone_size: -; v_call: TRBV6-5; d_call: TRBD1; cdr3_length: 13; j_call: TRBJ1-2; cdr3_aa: CASSLGQGLGYTF; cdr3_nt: TGTGCCAGTTCACTTGGACAGGGTTTAGGCTACACCTTC
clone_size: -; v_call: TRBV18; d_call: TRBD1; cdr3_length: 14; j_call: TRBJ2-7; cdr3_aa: CASSLGQGPYEQYF; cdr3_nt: TGTGCCAGCTCACTTGGACAGGGCCCCTACGAGCAGTACTTC
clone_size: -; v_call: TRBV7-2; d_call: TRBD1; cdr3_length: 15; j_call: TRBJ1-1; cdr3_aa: CASSARQGPQGEAFF; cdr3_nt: TGTGCCAGCAGCGCCAGACAGGGCCCGCAAGGGGAAGCTTTCTTT
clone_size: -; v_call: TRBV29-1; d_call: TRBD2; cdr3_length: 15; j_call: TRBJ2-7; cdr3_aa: CSVKQGTRGAYEQYF; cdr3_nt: TGCAGCGTTAAGCAAGGGACCCGGGGGGCCTACGAGCAGTACTTC
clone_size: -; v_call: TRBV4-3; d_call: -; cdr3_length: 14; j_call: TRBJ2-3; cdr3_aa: CASSQSGDTDTQYF; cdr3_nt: TGCGCCAGCAGCCAGTCCGGAGACACAGATACGCAGTATTTT
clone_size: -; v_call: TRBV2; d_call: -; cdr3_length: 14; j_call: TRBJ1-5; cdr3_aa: CASSGQFSNQPQHF; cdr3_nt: TGTGCCAGCAGTGGACAGTTTAGCAATCAGCCCCAGCATTTT
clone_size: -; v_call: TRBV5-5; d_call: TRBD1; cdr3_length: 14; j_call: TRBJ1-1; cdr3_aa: CASSATGVNTEAFF; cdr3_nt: TGTGCCAGCAGCGCGACAGGGGTGAACACTGAAGCTTTCTTT
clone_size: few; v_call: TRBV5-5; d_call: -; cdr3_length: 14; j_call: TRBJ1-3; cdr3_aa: CASSFAGVGNTIYF; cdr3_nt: TGTGCCAGCAGCTTTGCAGGGGTAGGAAACACCATATATTTT
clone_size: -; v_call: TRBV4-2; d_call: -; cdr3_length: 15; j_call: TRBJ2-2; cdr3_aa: CASSQETQNTGELFF; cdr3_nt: TGTGCCAGCAGCCAAGAGACACAAAACACCGGGGAGCTGTTTTTT
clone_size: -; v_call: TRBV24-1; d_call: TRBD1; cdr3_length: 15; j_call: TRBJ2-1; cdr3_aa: CATSTGTVTYNEQFF; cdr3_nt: TGTGCCACCTCGACCGGGACAGTGACCTACAATGAGCAGTTCTTC
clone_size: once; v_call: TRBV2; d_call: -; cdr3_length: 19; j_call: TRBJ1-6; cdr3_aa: CASSAMEGSGNSYNSPLHF; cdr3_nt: TGTGCCAGCAGTGCAATGGAGGGCTCGGGGAACTCCTATAATTCACCCCTCCACTTT
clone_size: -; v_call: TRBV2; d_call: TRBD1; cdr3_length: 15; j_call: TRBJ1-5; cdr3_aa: CASSDRTGGNQPQHF; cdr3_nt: TGTGCCAGCAGTGACAGGACAGGGGGAAATCAGCCCCAGCATTTT
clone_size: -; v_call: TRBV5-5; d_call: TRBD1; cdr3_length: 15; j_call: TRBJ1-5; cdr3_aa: CASSVAGTDNQPQHF; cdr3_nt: TGTGCCAGCAGCGTGGCCGGGACAGACAATCAGCCCCAGCATTTT
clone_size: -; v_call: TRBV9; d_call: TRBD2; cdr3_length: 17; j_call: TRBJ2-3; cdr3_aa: CASSVTTSGSGTDTQYF; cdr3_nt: TGTGCCAGCAGCGTAACGACTAGCGGGAGCGGCACAGATACGCAGTATTTT
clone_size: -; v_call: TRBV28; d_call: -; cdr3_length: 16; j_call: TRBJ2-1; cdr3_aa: CASSFMGLTPYNEQFF; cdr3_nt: TGTGCCAGCAGTTTTATGGGGCTTACCCCCTACAATGAGCAGTTCTTC
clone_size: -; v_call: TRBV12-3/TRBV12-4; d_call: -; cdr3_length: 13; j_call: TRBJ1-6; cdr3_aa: CASSQMEEGSLHF; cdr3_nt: TGTGCCAGCAGCCAGATGGAGGAGGGGTCCCTCCACTTT
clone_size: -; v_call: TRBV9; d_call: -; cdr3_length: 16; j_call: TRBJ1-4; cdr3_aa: CASSVQGPPMGEKLFF; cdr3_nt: TGTGCCAGCAGCGTTCAGGGGCCGCCGATGGGAGAAAAACTGTTTTTT
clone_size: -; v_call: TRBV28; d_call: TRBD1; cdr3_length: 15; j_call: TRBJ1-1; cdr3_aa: CASTGGTGGETEAFF; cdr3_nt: TGTGCCAGCACTGGGGGAACAGGGGGCGAGACTGAAGCTTTCTTT
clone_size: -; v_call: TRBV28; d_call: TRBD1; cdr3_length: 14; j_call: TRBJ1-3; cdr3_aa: CASSPTGGGNTIYF; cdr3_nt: TGTGCCAGCAGTCCGACAGGGGGTGGAAACACCATATATTTT
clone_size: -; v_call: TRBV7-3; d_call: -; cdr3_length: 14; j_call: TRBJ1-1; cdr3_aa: CASSALGPGGEAFF; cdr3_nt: TGTGCCAGCAGCGCCTTAGGGCCTGGGGGGGAAGCTTTCTTT
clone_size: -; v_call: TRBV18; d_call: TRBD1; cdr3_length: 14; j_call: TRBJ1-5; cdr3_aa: CASSRSGGRQPQHF; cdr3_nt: TGTGCCAGCTCACGGTCAGGGGGCCGTCAGCCCCAGCATTTT
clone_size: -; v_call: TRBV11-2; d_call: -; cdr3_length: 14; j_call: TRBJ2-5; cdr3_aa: CASSTGATQETQYF; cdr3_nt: TGTGCCAGCAGCACTGGGGCTACACAAGAGACCCAGTACTTC
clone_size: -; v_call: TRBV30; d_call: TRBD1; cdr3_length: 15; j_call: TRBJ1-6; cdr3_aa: CASSAGTGGNSPLHF; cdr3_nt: TGTGCCAGTAGTGCCGGGACAGGCGGTAATTCACCCCTCCACTTT
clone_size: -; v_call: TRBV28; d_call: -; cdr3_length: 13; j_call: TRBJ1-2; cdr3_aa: CASSPRAGAGYTF; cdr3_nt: TGTGCCAGCAGTCCCAGGGCGGGGGCTGGCTACACCTTC
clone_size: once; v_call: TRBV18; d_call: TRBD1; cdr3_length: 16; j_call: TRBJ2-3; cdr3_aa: CASSLRGDRFTDTQYF; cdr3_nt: TGTGCCAGCTCGCTTAGAGGGGACAGGTTCACAGATACGCAGTATTTT
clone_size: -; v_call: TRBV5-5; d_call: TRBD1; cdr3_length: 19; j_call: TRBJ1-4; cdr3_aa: CASSLTWTGGLGTNEKLFF; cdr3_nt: TGTGCCAGCAGCTTGACTTGGACAGGGGGACTTGGAACTAATGAAAAACTGTTTTTT
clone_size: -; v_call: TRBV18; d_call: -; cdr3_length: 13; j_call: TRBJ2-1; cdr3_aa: CASSPQGNNEQFF; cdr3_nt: TGTGCCAGCTCACCGCAGGGCAACAATGAGCAGTTCTTC
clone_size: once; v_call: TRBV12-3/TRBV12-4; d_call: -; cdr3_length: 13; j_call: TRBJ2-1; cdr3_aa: CASTFEGGFVPFF; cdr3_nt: TGTGCCAGCACCTTTGAAGGGGGTTTTGTTCCGTTCTTC
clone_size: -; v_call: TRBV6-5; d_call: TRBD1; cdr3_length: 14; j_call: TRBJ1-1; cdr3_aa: CASRVGTGGTEAFF; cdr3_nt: TGTGCCAGCAGGGTAGGGACAGGGGGAACTGAAGCTTTCTTT
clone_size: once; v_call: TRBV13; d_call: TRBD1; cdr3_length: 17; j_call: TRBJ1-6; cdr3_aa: CASSQGGAGGANSPLHF; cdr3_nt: TGTGCCAGCAGCCAAGGTGGGGCAGGGGGCGCGAATTCACCCCTCCACTTT
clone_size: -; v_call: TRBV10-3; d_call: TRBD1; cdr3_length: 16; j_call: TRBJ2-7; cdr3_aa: CAISSRDRGLSYEQYF; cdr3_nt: TGTGCCATCAGTTCTCGGGACAGGGGCCTATCCTACGAGCAGTACTTC
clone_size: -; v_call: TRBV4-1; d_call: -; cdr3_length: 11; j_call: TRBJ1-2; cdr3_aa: CASSQGGGYTF; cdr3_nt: TGCGCCAGCAGCCAGGGGGGTGGCTACACCTTC
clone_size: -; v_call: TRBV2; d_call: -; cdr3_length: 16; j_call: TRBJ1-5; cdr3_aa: CASRREQGYSNQPQHF; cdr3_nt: TGTGCCAGCAGGCGCGAACAGGGCTATAGCAATCAGCCCCAGCATTTT
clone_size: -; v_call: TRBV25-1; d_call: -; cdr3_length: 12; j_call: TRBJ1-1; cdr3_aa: CASGADIDEAFF; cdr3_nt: TGTGCCAGCGGGGCGGATATTGATGAAGCTTTCTTT
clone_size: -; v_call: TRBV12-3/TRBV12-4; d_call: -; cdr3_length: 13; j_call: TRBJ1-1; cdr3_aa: CASSRSRVAEAFF; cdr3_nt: TGTGCCAGCAGTCGATCCCGGGTTGCTGAAGCTTTCTTT
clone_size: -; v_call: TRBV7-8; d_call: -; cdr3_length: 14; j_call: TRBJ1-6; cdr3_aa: CASTLTGSSSPLHF; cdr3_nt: TGTGCCAGCACCCTTACCGGGTCTAGTTCACCCCTCCACTTT
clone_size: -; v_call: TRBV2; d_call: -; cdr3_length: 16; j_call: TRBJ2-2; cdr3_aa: CASSEGLGRNTGELFF; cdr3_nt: TGTGCCAGCAGTGAAGGGCTTGGGCGTAACACCGGGGAGCTGTTTTTT
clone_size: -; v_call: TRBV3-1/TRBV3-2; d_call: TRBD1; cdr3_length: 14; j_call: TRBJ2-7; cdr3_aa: CASSQRTGRYEQYF; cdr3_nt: TGTGCCAGCAGCCAGAGGACAGGGCGGTACGAGCAGTACTTC
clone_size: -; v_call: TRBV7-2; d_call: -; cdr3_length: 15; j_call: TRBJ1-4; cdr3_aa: CASSFAGSANEKLFF; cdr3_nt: TGTGCCAGCAGCTTTGCGGGGAGTGCTAATGAAAAACTGTTTTTT
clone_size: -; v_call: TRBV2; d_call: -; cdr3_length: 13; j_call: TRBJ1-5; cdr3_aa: CASKVRLNQPQHF; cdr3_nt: TGTGCCAGCAAAGTTAGACTCAATCAGCCCCAGCATTTT
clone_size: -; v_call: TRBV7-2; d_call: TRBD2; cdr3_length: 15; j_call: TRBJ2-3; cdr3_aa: CASSLVAGGLDTQYF; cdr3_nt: TGTGCCAGCAGCTTAGTTGCGGGGGGATTAGATACGCAGTATTTT
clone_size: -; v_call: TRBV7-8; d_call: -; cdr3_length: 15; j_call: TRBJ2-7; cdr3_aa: CASSPGLFQRYEQYF; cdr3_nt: TGTGCCAGCAGCCCTGGACTCTTTCAACGCTACGAGCAGTACTTC
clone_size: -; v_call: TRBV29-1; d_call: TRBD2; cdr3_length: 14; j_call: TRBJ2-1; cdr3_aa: CSVERASGVNEQFF; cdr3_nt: TGCAGCGTTGAACGGGCTAGCGGTGTAAATGAGCAGTTCTTC
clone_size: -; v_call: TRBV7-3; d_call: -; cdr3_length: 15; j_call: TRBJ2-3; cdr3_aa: CASSLNSAGVDTQYF; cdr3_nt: TGTGCCAGCAGCTTAAATTCGGCGGGTGTTGATACGCAGTATTTT
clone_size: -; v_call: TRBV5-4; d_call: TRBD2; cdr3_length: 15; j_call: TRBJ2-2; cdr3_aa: CASSLVAGDTGELFF; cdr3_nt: TGTGCCAGCAGCTTGGTAGCGGGAGACACCGGGGAGCTGTTTTTT
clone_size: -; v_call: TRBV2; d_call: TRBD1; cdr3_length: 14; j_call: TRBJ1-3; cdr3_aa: CASGGQGIGNTIYF; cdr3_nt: TGTGCCAGCGGAGGACAGGGGATTGGAAACACCATATATTTT
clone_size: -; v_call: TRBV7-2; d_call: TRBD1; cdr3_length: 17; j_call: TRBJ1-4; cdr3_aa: CASSSGLGTGGNEKLFF; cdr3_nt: TGTGCCAGCAGCTCGGGCCTGGGGACAGGCGGTAATGAAAAACTGTTTTTT
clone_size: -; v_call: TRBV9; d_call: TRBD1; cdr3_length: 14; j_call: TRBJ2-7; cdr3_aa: CASSGPGGGDEQYF; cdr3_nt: TGTGCCAGCAGCGGCCCAGGGGGCGGGGACGAGCAGTACTTC
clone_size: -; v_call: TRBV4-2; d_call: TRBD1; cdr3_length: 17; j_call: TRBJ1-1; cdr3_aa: CASSQNYRGQTYTEAFF; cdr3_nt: TGTGCCAGCAGCCAAAATTATCGGGGACAGACTTACACTGAAGCTTTCTTT